These T cell receptor beta chains were read from a single sample in a study of blood T cell repertoires in COVID-19. Assay used: immunoSEQ multiplex PCR; TCRdb lists only in-frame clones, some missing. The sample consists of 110,000 to 150,000 clones, nearly 90% of them appearing once. The material sequenced was peripheral blood. These receptors all come from a man aged 65-85 years with acute or convalescent COVID-19. Both conserved end residues are part of each CDR3. The order of the fields is clone size, D gene, J gene, V gene, CDR3 DNA, CDR3 protein. D genes are given only for firm matches. Where a row states a size, it is once, few, many or the class of an expanded clone; other rows omit it.

abundance: .
d_gene: .
j_gene: TRBJ2-1
v_gene: TRBV6-1
CDR3nt: TGTGCCAGCAGTGAAAGTCGGGGGGCCCCGTATGAGCAGTTCTTC
CDR3aa: CASSESRGAPYEQFF

abundance: .
d_gene: TRBD2
j_gene: TRBJ2-7
v_gene: TRBV3-1/TRBV3-2
CDR3nt: TGTGCCAGCAGCCAAGTTTCCAGCGGGAGATACGAGCAGTACTTC
CDR3aa: CASSQVSSGRYEQYF

abundance: .
d_gene: TRBD1
j_gene: TRBJ1-4
v_gene: TRBV9
CDR3nt: TGTGCCAGCAGCCCCCGGGACAGGGGGCTTAATGAAAAACTGTTTTTT
CDR3aa: CASSPRDRGLNEKLFF

abundance: .
d_gene: TRBD2
j_gene: TRBJ2-2
v_gene: TRBV19
CDR3nt: TGTGCCAGTAGTATGGGGGTAGCGGGAGGGCCGGGGGAGCTGTTTTTT
CDR3aa: CASSMGVAGGPGELFF

abundance: .
d_gene: .
j_gene: TRBJ1-2
v_gene: TRBV4-2
CDR3nt: TGTGCCAGCAGCCAAGGGGCAGGGGCCGCTAACTATGGCTACACCTTC
CDR3aa: CASSQGAGAANYGYTF

abundance: .
d_gene: .
j_gene: TRBJ1-4
v_gene: TRBV12-3/TRBV12-4
CDR3nt: TGTGCCAGCAGTTTTTCTATTGAAAAACTGTTTTTT
CDR3aa: CASSFSIEKLFF

abundance: .
d_gene: TRBD1
j_gene: TRBJ2-5
v_gene: TRBV29-1
CDR3nt: TGCAGCACAGGACAGGTTGAGGGAGAGACCCAGTACTTC
CDR3aa: CSTGQVEGETQYF

abundance: .
d_gene: TRBD1
j_gene: TRBJ2-7
v_gene: TRBV4-1
CDR3nt: TGCGCCAGCAGCCAGGAGGGACAGGGCCTCGAGCAGTACTTC
CDR3aa: CASSQEGQGLEQYF

abundance: .
d_gene: TRBD1
j_gene: TRBJ1-5
v_gene: TRBV7-8
CDR3nt: TGTGCCAGCAGCTTAGACGGGGGACAGGGGAGCAAGCCCCAGCATTTT
CDR3aa: CASSLDGGQGSKPQHF

abundance: .
d_gene: TRBD2
j_gene: TRBJ2-5
v_gene: TRBV9
CDR3nt: TGTGCCAGTAGCGTAGGGTTAGCGGGAGGGAAAGAGACCCAGTACTTC
CDR3aa: CASSVGLAGGKETQYF

abundance: .
d_gene: .
j_gene: TRBJ2-2
v_gene: TRBV28
CDR3nt: TGTGCCAGCAGAGCCACGAACACCGGGGAGCTGTTTTTT
CDR3aa: CASRATNTGELFF

abundance: .
d_gene: .
j_gene: TRBJ1-5
v_gene: TRBV7-2
CDR3nt: TGTGCCAGCAGCTTAGAGACGGGGGGGGCGCGGCAGCCCCAGCATTTT
CDR3aa: CASSLETGGARQPQHF

abundance: .
d_gene: TRBD1
j_gene: TRBJ1-1
v_gene: TRBV7-9
CDR3nt: TGTGCCAGCAGCTATGGACAGGGACGGGGGAACACTGAAGCTTTCTTT
CDR3aa: CASSYGQGRGNTEAFF

abundance: .
d_gene: TRBD1
j_gene: TRBJ2-6
v_gene: TRBV7-6
CDR3nt: TGTGCCAGCAGCGAGGGACAGGGACGAACTGGGGCCAACGTCCTGACTTTC
CDR3aa: CASSEGQGRTGANVLTF

abundance: .
d_gene: .
j_gene: TRBJ1-6
v_gene: TRBV21-1
CDR3nt: TGTGCCAGCAGCACGCACCCAAAGGGAGGTAATTCACCCCTCCACTTT
CDR3aa: CASSTHPKGGNSPLHF

abundance: .
d_gene: TRBD1
j_gene: TRBJ2-1
v_gene: TRBV28
CDR3nt: TGTGCCAGCAGTTTGGGGACAGGGGGCCTTGGCGGCTACAATGAGCAGTTCTTC
CDR3aa: CASSLGTGGLGGYNEQFF

abundance: .
d_gene: .
j_gene: TRBJ1-6
v_gene: TRBV10-3
CDR3nt: TGTGCCATCAGTGCGCAGGGGCCAAATAATTCACCCCTCCACTTT
CDR3aa: CAISAQGPNNSPLHF

abundance: .
d_gene: .
j_gene: TRBJ1-1
v_gene: TRBV19
CDR3nt: TGTGCCAGTAGTATAACAGTCAACACTGAAGCTTTCTTT
CDR3aa: CASSITVNTEAFF

abundance: .
d_gene: TRBD2
j_gene: TRBJ2-5
v_gene: TRBV7-7
CDR3nt: TGTGCCAGCAGCTTTGGACTAGCGGGGCCCCAAGAGACCCAGTACTTC
CDR3aa: CASSFGLAGPQETQYF

abundance: .
d_gene: TRBD1
j_gene: TRBJ2-5
v_gene: TRBV30
CDR3nt: TGTGCCTGGAGTGTACCCGGGACAGGGTCGGAGACCCAGTACTTC
CDR3aa: CAWSVPGTGSETQYF

abundance: .
d_gene: .
j_gene: TRBJ1-2
v_gene: TRBV24-1
CDR3nt: TGTGCCACCAGTGATTTAGGGGTTTACACCTTC
CDR3aa: CATSDLGVYTF

abundance: .
d_gene: TRBD1
j_gene: TRBJ2-7
v_gene: TRBV5-4
CDR3nt: TGTGCCAGCAGCTTGGGGACCTCGGGACAGGGGGCGCGGGAGCAGTACTTC
CDR3aa: CASSLGTSGQGAREQYF

abundance: .
d_gene: .
j_gene: TRBJ2-1
v_gene: TRBV11-3
CDR3nt: TGTGCCAGCAGCACCGGACAGTTCATTGTGGTTTTCTACAATGAGCAGTTCTTC
CDR3aa: CASSTGQFIVVFYNEQFF

abundance: .
d_gene: TRBD2
j_gene: TRBJ2-1
v_gene: TRBV24-1
CDR3nt: TGTGCCACCAGTGAGGCTAGCGGGAGGAGGTACAATGAGCAGTTCTTC
CDR3aa: CATSEASGRRYNEQFF

abundance: .
d_gene: .
j_gene: TRBJ2-5
v_gene: TRBV6-5
CDR3nt: TGTGCCAGCAGGAGGGAAAGGGAGACCCAGTACTTC
CDR3aa: CASRRERETQYF

abundance: .
d_gene: .
j_gene: TRBJ1-2
v_gene: TRBV12-3/TRBV12-4
CDR3nt: TGTGCCAGCAGTTGGGCAGACAACTATGGCTACACCTTC
CDR3aa: CASSWADNYGYTF

abundance: .
d_gene: .
j_gene: TRBJ2-7
v_gene: TRBV11-2
CDR3nt: TGTGCCAGCAGCTTAGCTGGGACAAGGGCGTCCTACGAGCAGTACTTC
CDR3aa: CASSLAGTRASYEQYF

abundance: .
d_gene: TRBD2
j_gene: TRBJ2-5
v_gene: TRBV7-2
CDR3nt: TGTGCCAGCAGCTTAGCCGGGGGGCAAGAGACCCAGTACTTC
CDR3aa: CASSLAGGQETQYF

abundance: once
d_gene: .
j_gene: TRBJ2-1
v_gene: TRBV7-2
CDR3nt: TGTGCCAGCAGCTCAGAAGGACAAGGCTACAATGAGCAGTTCTTC
CDR3aa: CASSSEGQGYNEQFF

abundance: once
d_gene: .
j_gene: TRBJ2-5
v_gene: TRBV3-1/TRBV3-2
CDR3nt: TGTGCCAGCAGCCAAGATCTGACGGGAGAGGGGGAGACCCAGTACTTC
CDR3aa: CASSQDLTGEGETQYF

abundance: .
d_gene: TRBD2
j_gene: TRBJ2-3
v_gene: TRBV19
CDR3nt: TGTGCCAGTAGTATACCCCGGGGTAGCGGGCACGGCGCAAAAGATACGCAGTATTTT
CDR3aa: CASSIPRGSGHGAKDTQYF

abundance: .
d_gene: .
j_gene: TRBJ2-3
v_gene: TRBV5-1
CDR3nt: TGCGCCAGCAGCTTGGGGACCTCGAGGACAGCCACAGATACGCAGTATTTT
CDR3aa: CASSLGTSRTATDTQYF

abundance: .
d_gene: .
j_gene: TRBJ1-4
v_gene: TRBV7-9
CDR3nt: TGTGCCAGCAGCGCCGATGGGGGCGGAGGCGAAAAACTGTTTTTT
CDR3aa: CASSADGGGGEKLFF

abundance: .
d_gene: .
j_gene: TRBJ1-3
v_gene: TRBV27
CDR3nt: TGTGCCAGCAGTTTCGGGAGCTCTGGAAACACCATATATTTT
CDR3aa: CASSFGSSGNTIYF

abundance: .
d_gene: TRBD1
j_gene: TRBJ2-7
v_gene: TRBV5-4
CDR3nt: TGTGCCAGCAGCCTTCCAACGGGACAGGGGGCGCGGGAGCAGTACTTC
CDR3aa: CASSLPTGQGAREQYF

abundance: .
d_gene: .
j_gene: TRBJ2-7
v_gene: TRBV14
CDR3nt: TGTGCCAGCAGTCGGGACACTGGAACCTACGAGCAGTACTTC
CDR3aa: CASSRDTGTYEQYF

abundance: few
d_gene: .
j_gene: TRBJ1-1
v_gene: TRBV18
CDR3nt: TGTGCCAGCTCACCGTCCGGGGGGGGCACTGAAGCTTTCTTT
CDR3aa: CASSPSGGGTEAFF

abundance: .
d_gene: TRBD1
j_gene: TRBJ1-2
v_gene: TRBV19
CDR3nt: TGTGCCAGTAGGTCGCAGGGGGGAAGTGACTATGGCTACACCTTC
CDR3aa: CASRSQGGSDYGYTF

abundance: .
d_gene: .
j_gene: TRBJ1-1
v_gene: TRBV6-5
CDR3nt: TGTGCCAGCAGTTACCTTCTCAGTCCAGAAGCTTTCTTT
CDR3aa: CASSYLLSPEAFF

abundance: .
d_gene: .
j_gene: TRBJ1-1
v_gene: TRBV2
CDR3nt: TGTGCCAGCAGTCAGATGCGGACAGAGAACACTGAAGCTTTCTTT
CDR3aa: CASSQMRTENTEAFF

abundance: .
d_gene: TRBD1
j_gene: TRBJ2-2
v_gene: TRBV19
CDR3nt: TGTGCCAGTAGCCGCAGGGGGTTAAGGGACACCGGGGAGCTGTTTTTT
CDR3aa: CASSRRGLRDTGELFF

abundance: once
d_gene: .
j_gene: TRBJ1-6
v_gene: TRBV6-5
CDR3nt: TGTGCCAGCACATCCGTCAGGGATAATAATTCACCCCTCCACTTT
CDR3aa: CASTSVRDNNSPLHF

abundance: .
d_gene: .
j_gene: TRBJ2-7
v_gene: TRBV5-4
CDR3nt: TGTGCCAGCAGCTCTCCTTACGAGCAGTACTTC
CDR3aa: CASSSPYEQYF

abundance: .
d_gene: TRBD1
j_gene: TRBJ1-3
v_gene: TRBV7-9
CDR3nt: TGTGCCAGTGGCAGGGACAGCCCTACTCTGGGAAACACCATATATTTT
CDR3aa: CASGRDSPTLGNTIYF

abundance: .
d_gene: .
j_gene: TRBJ1-1
v_gene: TRBV6-6
CDR3nt: TGTGCCAGCAGTTACTCAGAGGGTGACACTGAAGCTTTCTTT
CDR3aa: CASSYSEGDTEAFF

abundance: .
d_gene: .
j_gene: TRBJ1-2
v_gene: TRBV15
CDR3nt: TGTGCCACCAAAACTGTAAACCTCTATGGCTACACCTTC
CDR3aa: CATKTVNLYGYTF

abundance: .
d_gene: .
j_gene: TRBJ1-1
v_gene: TRBV5-1
CDR3nt: TGCGCCAGCAGCTTAGGGGTCCCTGCTGAAGCTTTCTTT
CDR3aa: CASSLGVPAEAFF

abundance: .
d_gene: .
j_gene: TRBJ2-5
v_gene: TRBV3-1/TRBV3-2
CDR3nt: TGTGCCAGCAGCCAGTTCAGGGGGGAGAAAGAGACCCAGTACTTC
CDR3aa: CASSQFRGEKETQYF

abundance: .
d_gene: .
j_gene: TRBJ1-1
v_gene: TRBV2
CDR3nt: TGTGCCAGCACCATCTCGGGAGCTTTCTTT
CDR3aa: CASTISGAFF

abundance: .
d_gene: TRBD2
j_gene: TRBJ2-1
v_gene: TRBV7-3
CDR3nt: TGTGCCAGCAGTTGGACTAGCGGGAGAGGTGAGCAGTTCTTC
CDR3aa: CASSWTSGRGEQFF

abundance: .
d_gene: TRBD1
j_gene: TRBJ2-7
v_gene: TRBV29-1
CDR3nt: TGCAGCGTCGCGACAGGGGCGTTCTCCTACGAGCAGTACTTC
CDR3aa: CSVATGAFSYEQYF

abundance: once
d_gene: TRBD1
j_gene: TRBJ1-1
v_gene: TRBV7-8
CDR3nt: TGTGCCAGCAGCTTAGGAGGGACAGGACAAGCTTTCTTT
CDR3aa: CASSLGGTGQAFF

abundance: .
d_gene: TRBD1
j_gene: TRBJ1-2
v_gene: TRBV15
CDR3nt: TGTGCCACCAGCAGAGACTGGCAGGGGGTAAATGGCTACACCTTC
CDR3aa: CATSRDWQGVNGYTF

abundance: .
d_gene: .
j_gene: TRBJ1-1
v_gene: TRBV11-2
CDR3nt: TGTGCCAGCAGCCCCCAAAGCGGCAGAGACACTGAAGCTTTCTTT
CDR3aa: CASSPQSGRDTEAFF

abundance: once
d_gene: TRBD2
j_gene: TRBJ2-2
v_gene: TRBV5-1
CDR3nt: TGCGCCAGCAGCGGACCGGGACTAGCCACCGGGGAGCTGTTTTTT
CDR3aa: CASSGPGLATGELFF

abundance: few
d_gene: TRBD2
j_gene: TRBJ2-7
v_gene: TRBV10-3
CDR3nt: TGTGCCATCAGTGAGAACGGGGGGGCCGGCGAGCAGTACTTC
CDR3aa: CAISENGGAGEQYF

abundance: .
d_gene: TRBD1
j_gene: TRBJ2-7
v_gene: TRBV6-4
CDR3nt: TGTGCCAGCCTAGTTGGGCAGGGGGCGTACGAGCAGTACTTC
CDR3aa: CASLVGQGAYEQYF

abundance: .
d_gene: .
j_gene: TRBJ1-5
v_gene: TRBV27
CDR3nt: TGTGCCAGCAGTTCCCAGGCGGGGATGGGGGTTTTGATAGGTCAACCCCAGCATTTT
CDR3aa: CASSSQAGMGVLIGQPQHF

abundance: .
d_gene: .
j_gene: TRBJ2-3
v_gene: TRBV9
CDR3nt: TGTGCCAGCAGCGTAGTAGGGAGAGATACGCAGTATTTT
CDR3aa: CASSVVGRDTQYF